The 10 T cell receptor beta chains presented below share a single source sample, sequenced in a study of shared clonotypes between healthy human individuals. Only CD45RO-negative cells positively selected for CCR7 counted as naive CD8 cells, so terminally differentiated effector memory CD45RA+ cells were excluded. Assay: immunoSEQ multiplex PCR; the TCRdb copy retains only in-frame clones and omits some. Seen here are a few million clones, roughly 95% observed once, and the top ten hold roughly 1.7%. The source material was naive CD8+ T cells from PBMCs. Receptor source: a man younger than 35 in good health. Some clones in this sample may be carry-over from other donors' samples.

This chain uses TRBV7-6 with TRBJ2-7, with a tentative D call TRBD1 (7 bases). With 5 bases removed from V and 0 bases from J, the gap between germline ends came to 14 bases. Germline-derived CDR1 and CDR2 are SGHVS and FNYEAQ. This CDR3 comprises 15 residues. The CDR3 DNA reads TGTGCCAGCAGCCCAGGGGGGCTGAGCTCCTACGAGCAGTACTTC. Protein: CASSPGGLSSYEQYF. The variable domain in full, with the rest retrieved from reference TRBV7-6 and TRBJ2-7, is GAGVSQSPRYKVTKRGQDVALRCDPISGHVSLYWYRQALGQGPEFLTYFNYEAQQDKSGLPNDRFSAERPEGSISTLTIQRTEQRDSAMYRCASSPGGLSSYEQYFGPGTRLTVT.

This chain connects TRBV28 to TRBJ1-2; D gene ambiguous. Germline assignment: CDR1 MDHEN and CDR2 SYDVKM. V lost 5 bases and J lost 0, with 16 bases in between. CDR3 size: 16 residues. For the CDR3, the DNA is TGTGCCAGCAGTCCCTCGACCCTGCCCTCTAACTATGGCTACACCTTC. Protein: CASSPSTLPSNYGYTF.

The genes are TRBV9 and TRBJ2-3, with 8 bases aligning to TRBD2. With 3 bases clipped from V and 3 bases from J, the junction kept 9 bases outside the gene matches. CDR3 length: 16 amino acids. Germline lookup yields CDR1 SGDLS and CDR2 YYNGEE. The CDR3 nucleotides read TGTGCCAGCAGCGGGTCTCAGCGGGAGCCAACAGATACGCAGTATTTT. This codes for CASSGSQREPTDTQYF. Based on the CDR3 plus reference TRBV9 and TRBJ2-3, the full variable domain is DSGVTQTPKHLITATGQRVTLRCSPRSGDLSVYWYQQSLDQGLQFLIQYYNGEERAKGNILERFSAQQFPDLHSELNLSSLELGDSALYFCASSGSQREPTDTQYFGPGTRLTVL.

The chain couples TRBV7-9 to TRBJ2-7, with D perhaps matching TRBD1 or TRBD2 (5 bases each). V lost 5 bases and J lost 5, with 19 bases in between. The CDR3 is 15 amino acids. CDR1 SEHNR and CDR2 FQNEAQ come from the germline V gene (reference sequence). This CDR3 reads CASSPEIEGLNEQYF. The CDR3 DNA follows: TGTGCCAGCAGCCCCGAGATCGAGGGGCTCAACGAGCAGTACTTC. Drawing the rest from reference TRBV7-9 and TRBJ2-7, the complete variable domain is DTGVSQNPRHKITKRGQNVTFRCDPISEHNRLYWYRQTLGQGPEFLTYFQNEAQLEKSRLLSDRFSAERPKGSFSTLEIQRTEQGDSAMYLCASSPEIEGLNEQYFGPGTRLTVT.

The chain carries TRBV20-1 and TRBJ1-4; D gene ambiguous. The CDR3 extends over 10 amino acids. V was cut by 7 bases and J by 5 bases, with 5 bases left in between. Per the germline V gene, CDR1 is DFQATT and CDR2 is SNEGSKA (reference sequence). The DNA for the CDR3 is TGCAGTGATGGGAATGAAAAACTGTTTTTT. As protein: CSDGNEKLFF.

The rearrangement joins TRBV18 to TRBJ1-5, with unresolved D. V lost 2 bases, J lost 10 bases, and 9 bases lay in between. There are 12 residues in the CDR3. Germline loops: CDR1 KGHSH, CDR2 LQKENI. CDR3 nucleotides: TGTGCCAGCTCACCAGGGCGCCTACCCCAGCATTTT. Translated: CASSPGRLPQHF.

J is TRBJ1-4 and V is TRBV2; D remains unclear. This CDR3 region has 16 residues. Trimming removed 3 bases at V and 1 base at J, with 12 bases between. Per the germline V gene, CDR1 is SNHLY and CDR2 is FYNNEI. The CDR3: CASSEMGWGTNEKLFF. The CDR3 region has the DNA TGTGCCAGCAGTGAGATGGGGTGGGGAACTAATGAAAAACTGTTTTTT.

V and J are TRBV10-1 and TRBJ1-1, with a weak D call TRBD1 (6 bases). The V end was cut by 5 bases, the J end by 5 bases, with 15 bases between. Germline CDR1 WNHNN, CDR2 SYGVQD (reference sequence). There are 14 residues in the CDR3. The CDR3 protein is CASSQTIQGTEAFF. The DNA of the CDR3 is TGCGCCAGCAGTCAGACCATCCAGGGGACTGAAGCTTTCTTT.

As for this clone: Other DNA sequences in this specimen translate into the identical CDR3. This chain connects TRBV27 to TRBJ2-7, with D uncertain. V lost 2 bases and J 3 bases, leaving 8 bases between the germline ends. Looked up from germline, CDR1 is MNHEY and CDR2 is SMNVEV (reference sequence). The CDR3 has 13 amino acids. This CDR3 is CASSLEDGYEQYF. In DNA form, the CDR3 reads TGTGCCAGCAGTTTAGAGGACGGCTACGAGCAGTACTTC.

The CDR3 loop reads CASSSEQGTDTQYF. The CDR3 coding sequence is TGCGCCAGCAGCTCAGAACAGGGCACAGATACGCAGTATTTT. The chain couples TRBV4-1 to TRBJ2-3, with a possible D match to TRBD1 (5 bases). V lost 5 bases to trimming and J lost 1 base, with 10 bases between them. This CDR3 contains 14 residues. Germline loops: CDR1 MGHRA, CDR2 YSYEKL.